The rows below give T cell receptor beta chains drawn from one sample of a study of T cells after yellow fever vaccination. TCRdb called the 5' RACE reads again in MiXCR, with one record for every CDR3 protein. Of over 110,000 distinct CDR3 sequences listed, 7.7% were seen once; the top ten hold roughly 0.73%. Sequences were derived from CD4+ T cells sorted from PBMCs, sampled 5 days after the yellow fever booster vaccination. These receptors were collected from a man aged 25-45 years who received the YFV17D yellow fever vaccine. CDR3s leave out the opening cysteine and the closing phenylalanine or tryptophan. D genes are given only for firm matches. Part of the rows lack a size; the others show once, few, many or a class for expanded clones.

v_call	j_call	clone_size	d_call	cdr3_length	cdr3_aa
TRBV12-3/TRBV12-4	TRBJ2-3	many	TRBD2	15	ASIAPGLAGGPYTQY
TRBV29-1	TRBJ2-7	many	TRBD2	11	SVRAGGLVAQY
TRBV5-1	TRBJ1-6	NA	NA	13	ASSLQGVRNSPLH
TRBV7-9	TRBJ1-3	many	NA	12	ASRRDGSGNTIY
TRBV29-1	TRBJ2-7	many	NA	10	SAWRGANEQY
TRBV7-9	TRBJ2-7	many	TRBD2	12	ASSPGTSWFEQY
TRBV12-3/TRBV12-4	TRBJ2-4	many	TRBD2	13	ASSSRAGVGNIQY
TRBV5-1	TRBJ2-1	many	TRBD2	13	ASSLSLAGVNEQF
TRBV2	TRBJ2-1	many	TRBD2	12	ASSRLAGPNEQF
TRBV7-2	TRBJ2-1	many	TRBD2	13	ASSSWGLAGGEQF
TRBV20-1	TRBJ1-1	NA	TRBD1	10	SALGQDAEAF
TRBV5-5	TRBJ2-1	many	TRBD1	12	ASSPGTGAAEQF
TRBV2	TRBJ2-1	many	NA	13	ASSEAPLGRDEQF
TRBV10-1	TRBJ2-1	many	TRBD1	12	ASSHRDRVVEQF
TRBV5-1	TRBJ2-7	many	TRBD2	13	ASRDTSGRSGEQY
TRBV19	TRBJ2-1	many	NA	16	ASSIRVSAGLSYNEQF
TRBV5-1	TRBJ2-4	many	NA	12	ASSKDEGKNIQY
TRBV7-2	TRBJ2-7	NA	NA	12	ASSFAGPGDEQY
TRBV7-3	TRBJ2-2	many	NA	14	ASSFKAWANTGELF
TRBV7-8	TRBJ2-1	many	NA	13	ASSLDPGLYNEQF
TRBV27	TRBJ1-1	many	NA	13	ASRGTGLGFTEAF
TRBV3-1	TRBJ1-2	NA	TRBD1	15	TFSPGDRVLKYYGYT
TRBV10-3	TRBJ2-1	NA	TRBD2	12	AIGAGGSYNEQF
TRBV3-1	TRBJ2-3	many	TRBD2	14	ASSQGVTAGADTQY
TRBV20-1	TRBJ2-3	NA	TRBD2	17	SAQAPGLAGYKNTDTQY